The present T cell receptor (beta chain) was sequenced within a study of blood T cell repertoires in COVID-19. This clone was observed a single time. Here immunoSEQ multiplex PCR was the method, and the copy in TCRdb shows in-frame clones only, minus some. The sample includes roughly 60,000 clones, 85% of them seen just once. The CDR3 covers 13 residues. V lost 10 bases and J 0 bases, leaving 9 bases between the germline ends. Looked up from germline, CDR1 is LNHDA and CDR2 is SQIVND (reference sequence). Sequencing input: peripheral blood. The chain uses TRBV19 and TRBJ2-2, with D possibly being TRBD1 (6 bases). The clonotype originates from a human donor in a cohort sampled during active COVID-19. For the CDR3, the DNA is TGTGCCACCACAGGGTCGAACACCGGGGAGCTGTTTTTT. Encoded protein: CATTGSNTGELFF.